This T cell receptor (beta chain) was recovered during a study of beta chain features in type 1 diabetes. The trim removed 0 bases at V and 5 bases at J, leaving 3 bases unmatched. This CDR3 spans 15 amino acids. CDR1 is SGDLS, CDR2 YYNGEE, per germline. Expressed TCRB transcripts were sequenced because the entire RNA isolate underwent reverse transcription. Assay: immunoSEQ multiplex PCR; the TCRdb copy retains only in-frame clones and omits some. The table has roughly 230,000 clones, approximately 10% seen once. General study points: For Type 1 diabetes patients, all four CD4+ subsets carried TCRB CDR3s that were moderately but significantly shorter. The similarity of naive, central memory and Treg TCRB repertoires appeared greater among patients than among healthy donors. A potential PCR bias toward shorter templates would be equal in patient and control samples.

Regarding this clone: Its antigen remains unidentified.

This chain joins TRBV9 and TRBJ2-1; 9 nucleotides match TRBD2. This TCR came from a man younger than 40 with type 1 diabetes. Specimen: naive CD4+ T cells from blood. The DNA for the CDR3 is TGTGCCAGCAGCGTAGGCGGGGGGGCCCACAATGAGCAGTTCTTC. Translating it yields CASSVGGGAHNEQFF.